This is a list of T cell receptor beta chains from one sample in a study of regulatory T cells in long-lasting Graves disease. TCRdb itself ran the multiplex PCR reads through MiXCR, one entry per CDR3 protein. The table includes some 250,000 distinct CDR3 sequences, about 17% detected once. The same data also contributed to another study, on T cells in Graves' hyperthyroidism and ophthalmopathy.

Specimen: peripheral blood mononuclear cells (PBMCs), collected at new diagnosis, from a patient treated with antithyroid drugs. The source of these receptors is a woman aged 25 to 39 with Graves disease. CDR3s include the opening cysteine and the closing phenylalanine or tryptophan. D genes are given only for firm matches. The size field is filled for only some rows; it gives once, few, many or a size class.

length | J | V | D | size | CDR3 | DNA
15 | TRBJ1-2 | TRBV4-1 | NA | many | CASSQGAGRYYGYTF | TGCGCCAGCAGCCAAGGGGCTGGGAGGTACTATGGCTACACCTTC
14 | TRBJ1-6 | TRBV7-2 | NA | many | CASSPDLFNSPLHF | TGTGCCAGCAGCCCAGACCTCTTTAACTCACCCCTCCACTTT
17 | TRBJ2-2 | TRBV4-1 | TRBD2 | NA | CATTKLAGGRNTGELFF | TGCGCCACCACTAAACTAGCGGGGGGACGGAACACCGGGGAGCTGTTTTTT
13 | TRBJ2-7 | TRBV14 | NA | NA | CASSRTVSYEQYF | TGTGCCAGCAGCCGGACTGTCTCCTACGAGCAGTACTTC
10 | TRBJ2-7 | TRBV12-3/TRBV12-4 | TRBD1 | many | CAGQSYEQYF | TGTGCGGGACAGAGCTACGAGCAGTACTTC
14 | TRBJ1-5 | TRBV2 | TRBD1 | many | CASSLQGFDQPQHF | TGTGCCAGCAGTCTACAGGGGTTCGATCAGCCCCAGCATTTT
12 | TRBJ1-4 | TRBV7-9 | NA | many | CASSQILEKLFF | TGTGCCAGCAGCCAAATCCTTGAAAAACTGTTTTTT
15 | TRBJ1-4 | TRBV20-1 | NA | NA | CSAGGGGLANEKLFF | TGCAGTGCAGGAGGGGGGGGGCTCGCTAATGAAAAACTGTTTTTT
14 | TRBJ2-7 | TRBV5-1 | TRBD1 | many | CASSRTGGLHEQYF | TGCGCCAGCAGCAGGACAGGGGGGTTGCACGAGCAGTACTTC
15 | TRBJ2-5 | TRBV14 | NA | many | CASSPTRGPRETQYF | TGTGCCAGCAGCCCTACCAGGGGCCCGAGAGAGACCCAGTACTTC
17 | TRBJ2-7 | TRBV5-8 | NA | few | CASSLLTDRDFSYEQYF | TGTGCCAGCAGCCTATTAACCGATCGGGACTTCTCCTACGAGCAGTACTTC
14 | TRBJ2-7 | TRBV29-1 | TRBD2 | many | CSVETSGATYEQYF | TGCAGCGTTGAAACTAGCGGGGCTACCTACGAGCAGTACTTC
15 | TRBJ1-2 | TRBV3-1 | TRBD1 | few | CASSQTGGFNYGYTF | TGTGCCAGCAGCCAAACAGGGGGCTTTAACTATGGCTACACCTTC
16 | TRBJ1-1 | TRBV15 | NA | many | CATSRDPRGASTEAFF | TGTGCCACCAGCAGGGATCCCCGAGGGGCGAGCACTGAAGCTTTCTTT
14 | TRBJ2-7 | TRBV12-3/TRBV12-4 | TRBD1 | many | CASSFRQGVAEQYF | TGTGCCAGCAGTTTTAGGCAGGGGGTCGCCGAGCAGTACTTC
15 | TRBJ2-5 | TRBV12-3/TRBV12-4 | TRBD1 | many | CASNSGTGERETQYF | TGTGCCAGCAATTCCGGGACAGGGGAGAGGGAGACCCAGTACTTC